Here is one T cell receptor beta chain with its context. Its cognate antigen is unknown. The data were obtained in a study of response to subunit inactivated influenza vaccine. Whole-study findings and limits: After each seasonal influenza vaccination, few new T cells are recruited, the authors suggested.

Using its own MiXCR run on the RT-PCR reads, TCRdb lists one record per CDR3 protein. The sample consists of around 570,000 distinct CDR3 sequences, 6.5% to 8% of them appearing once. V gave up 4 bases and J gave up 5 bases; unmatched junction bases: 8. The V gene's germline CDR1 is LGHNA and CDR2 YNFKEQ. This CDR3 is built from 15 residues. This material consisted of PBMCs from blood, taken about 23 months after vaccination. The chain recombines TRBV4-2 with TRBJ2-1, with TRBD2 matching 7 bases. This TCR was recovered from a man between 50 and 75 years old who received an inactivated influenza vaccine. CDR3 in DNA: TGTGCCAGCAGCCCCCCTTCGGGGGGTGACAATGAGCAGTTCTTC. This gives the protein CASSPPSGGDNEQFF.